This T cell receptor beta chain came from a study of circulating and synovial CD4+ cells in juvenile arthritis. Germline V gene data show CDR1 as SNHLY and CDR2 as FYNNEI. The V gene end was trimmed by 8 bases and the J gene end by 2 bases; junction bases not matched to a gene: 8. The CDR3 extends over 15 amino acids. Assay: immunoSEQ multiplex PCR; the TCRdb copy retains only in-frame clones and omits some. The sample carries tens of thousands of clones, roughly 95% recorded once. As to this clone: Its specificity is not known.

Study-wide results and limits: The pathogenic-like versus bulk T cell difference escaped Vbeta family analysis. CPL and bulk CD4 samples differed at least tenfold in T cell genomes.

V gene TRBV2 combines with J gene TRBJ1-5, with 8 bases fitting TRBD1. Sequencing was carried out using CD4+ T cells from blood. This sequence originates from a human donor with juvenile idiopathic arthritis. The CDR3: CASSEDRVGNQPQHF. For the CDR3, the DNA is TGTGCCAGCTCAGAGGACAGGGTCGGCAATCAGCCCCAGCATTTT.